This TCR beta chain was captured by sequencing in a study of metastatic and nonmetastatic thyroid tumors. Study observations and caveats: Significantly greater TCR beta diversity was reportedly found in malignant thyroid tumors than in benign nodules (in blood and tumor).

This clone was seen at least ten times. The antigen is unknown. V was trimmed by 0 bases and J by 5 bases, leaving 8 bases between them. The germline V gene encodes CDR1 LNHDA and CDR2 SQIVND (reference sequence). The CDR3 totals 14 residues. TCRdb re-clonotyped the PCR reads via MiXCR. The sample has some 90,000 clones, approximately 9% seen once; the top ten hold 8% to 10%. Every patient underwent thyroid surgery untreated. This TCR was recovered from a female donor with papillary thyroid cancer or a benign thyroid nodule (not recorded which). Some clones in this sample may be carry-over from other donors' samples. Sample: blood. The gene calls are TRBV19 and TRBJ1-5, with D hard to call. The CDR3 loop is CASSIDPRYQPQHF. The CDR3 DNA follows: TGTGCCAGTAGTATAGATCCCAGATATCAGCCCCAGCATTTT.